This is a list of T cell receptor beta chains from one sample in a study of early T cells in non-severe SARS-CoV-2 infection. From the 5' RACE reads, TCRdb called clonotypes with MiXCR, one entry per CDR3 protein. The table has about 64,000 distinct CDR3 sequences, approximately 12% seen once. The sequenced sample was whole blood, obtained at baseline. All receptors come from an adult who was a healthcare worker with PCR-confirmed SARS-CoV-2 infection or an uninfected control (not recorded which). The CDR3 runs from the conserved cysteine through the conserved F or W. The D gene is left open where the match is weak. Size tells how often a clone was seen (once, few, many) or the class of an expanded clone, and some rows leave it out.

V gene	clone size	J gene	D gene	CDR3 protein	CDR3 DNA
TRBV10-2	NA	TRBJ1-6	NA	CASSETENSPLHF	TGCGCCAGCAGTGAGACAGAAAATTCACCCCTCCACTTT
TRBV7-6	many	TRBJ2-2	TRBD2	CASSLERENTGELFF	TGTGCCAGCAGCTTAGAGCGGGAGAACACCGGGGAGCTGTTTTTT
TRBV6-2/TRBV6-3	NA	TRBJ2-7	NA	CASSYPVVSSYEQYF	TGTGCCAGCAGTTACCCCGTCGTAAGCTCCTACGAGCAGTACTTC
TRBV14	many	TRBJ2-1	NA	CASSQRRGLRSYNEQFF	TGTGCCAGCAGCCAACGTAGGGGGTTACGCTCCTACAATGAGCAGTTCTTC
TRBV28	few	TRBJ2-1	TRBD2	CASRERGGFNEQFF	TGTGCCAGCAGGGAGCGGGGGGGCTTCAATGAGCAGTTCTTC
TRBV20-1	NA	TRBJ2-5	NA	CSASGRRKETQYF	TGCAGTGCTAGCGGTCGGAGGAAAGAGACCCAGTACTTC
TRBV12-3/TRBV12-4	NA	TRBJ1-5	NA	CASSFSDSNQPQHF	TGTGCCAGCAGTTTTTCGGATAGCAATCAGCCCCAGCATTTT
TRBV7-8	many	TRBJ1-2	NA	CASSLFLSGPNYGYTF	TGTGCCAGCAGCTTATTTTTGTCCGGACCTAACTATGGCTACACCTTC
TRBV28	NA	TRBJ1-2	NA	CASSFRANYGYTF	TGTGCCAGCAGTTTCCGGGCTAACTATGGCTACACCTTC
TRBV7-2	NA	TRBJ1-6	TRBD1	CASSPDRGPTPLHF	TGTGCCAGCAGCCCGGACAGGGGGCCCACCCCCCTCCACTTT
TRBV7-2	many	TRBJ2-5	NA	CASSVGNLKTQYF	TGTGCCAGCAGCGTCGGTAATTTAAAGACCCAGTACTTC
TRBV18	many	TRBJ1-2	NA	CASSPADTYGYTF	TGTGCCAGCTCACCTGCGGACACCTATGGCTACACCTTC
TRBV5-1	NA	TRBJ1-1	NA	CASSLPGTEAFF	TGCGCCAGCAGCTTGCCAGGCACTGAAGCTTTCTTT
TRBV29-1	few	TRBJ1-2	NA	CSVVKTGSRGYGYTF	TGCAGCGTTGTAAAGACAGGCTCTAGGGGCTATGGCTACACCTTC
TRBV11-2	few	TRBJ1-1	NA	CASRKKAVNTEAFF	TGTGCCAGCAGGAAGAAGGCGGTGAACACTGAAGCTTTCTTT
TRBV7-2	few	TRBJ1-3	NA	CASSIQTDSGNTIYF	TGTGCCAGCAGTATCCAGACAGACTCTGGAAACACCATATATTTT
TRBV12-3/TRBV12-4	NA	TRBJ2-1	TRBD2	CASSLREGGRLNEQFF	TGTGCCAGCAGTTTAAGGGAGGGAGGGCGTTTGAATGAGCAGTTCTTC
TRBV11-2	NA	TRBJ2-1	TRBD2	CASSLVWTSGYNEQFF	TGTGCCAGCAGCTTAGTGTGGACTAGCGGGTACAATGAGCAGTTCTTC
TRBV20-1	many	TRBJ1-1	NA	CSASVAPERTEAFF	TGCAGTGCTAGTGTGGCACCCGAGCGAACTGAAGCTTTCTTT
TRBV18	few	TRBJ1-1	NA	CASSSQKGGTEAFF	TGTGCCAGCTCCTCTCAGAAAGGGGGGACTGAAGCTTTCTTT
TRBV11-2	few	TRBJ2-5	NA	CASSSSRETQYF	TGTGCCAGCAGCTCGTCGAGGGAGACCCAGTACTTC
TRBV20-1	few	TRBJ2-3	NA	CSASLDSTDTQYF	TGCAGTGCTTCCCTTGACAGCACAGATACGCAGTATTTT
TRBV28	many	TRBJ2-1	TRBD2	CASSSPGLVFEQFF	TGTGCCAGCTCCAGTCCGGGACTAGTCTTCGAGCAGTTCTTC
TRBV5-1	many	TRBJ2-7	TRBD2	CASSPSGQYEQYF	TGCGCCAGCAGCCCTAGCGGCCAATACGAGCAGTACTTC
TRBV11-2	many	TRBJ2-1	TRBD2	CASGRGLAGAFIRGEQFF	TGTGCCAGCGGCCGGGGACTAGCGGGAGCATTTATTCGCGGTGAGCAGTTCTTC
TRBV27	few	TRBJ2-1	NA	CASSFGLINEQFF	TGTGCCAGCAGTTTTGGACTCATCAATGAGCAGTTCTTC
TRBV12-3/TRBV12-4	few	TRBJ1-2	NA	CASSTGLLYGYTF	TGTGCCAGCAGTACAGGCCTCCTCTATGGCTACACCTTC
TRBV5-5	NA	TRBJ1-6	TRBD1	CASSTPRDRDNSPLHF	TGTGCCAGCAGCACACCCCGGGACAGGGATAATTCACCCCTCCACTTT
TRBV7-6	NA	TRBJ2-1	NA	CASSLGYNEQFF	TGTGCCAGCAGCTTGGGCTACAATGAGCAGTTCTTC
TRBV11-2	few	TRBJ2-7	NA	CASSLGLLGLSSYEQYF	TGTGCCAGCAGCTTAGGGCTCTTGGGGCTTAGCTCCTACGAGCAGTACTTC
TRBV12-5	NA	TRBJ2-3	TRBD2	CASEKSGGANTQYF	TGTGCTAGTGAAAAGAGCGGGGGGGCCAATACGCAGTATTTT
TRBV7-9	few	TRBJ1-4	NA	CASSFKLTGPNEKLFF	TGTGCCAGCAGCTTCAAATTGACAGGCCCTAATGAAAAACTGTTTTTT
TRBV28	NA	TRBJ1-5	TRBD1	CASSSITGVGQPQHF	TGTGCCAGCAGCTCTATTACAGGGGTCGGGCAGCCCCAGCATTTT
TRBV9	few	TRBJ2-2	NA	CASSAGRLNTGELFF	TGTGCCAGCAGCGCAGGACGGTTGAACACCGGGGAGCTGTTTTTT
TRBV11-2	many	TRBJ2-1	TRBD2	CASSFISGIRGSEQFF	TGTGCCAGCAGCTTCATTAGCGGGATAAGGGGTAGTGAGCAGTTCTTC
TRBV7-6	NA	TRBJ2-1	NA	CASSPARNNEQFF	TGTGCCAGCAGCCCGGCCCGTAACAATGAGCAGTTCTTC
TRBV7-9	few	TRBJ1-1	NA	CASSLVGRKNTEAFF	TGTGCCAGCAGCTTAGTCGGCAGAAAGAACACTGAAGCTTTCTTT
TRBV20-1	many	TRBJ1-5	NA	CSARANTGYLQPQHF	TGCAGTGCTAGAGCGAATACGGGGTATCTGCAGCCCCAGCATTTT
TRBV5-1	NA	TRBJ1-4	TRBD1	CASSPQGQGAEKLFF	TGCGCCAGCAGCCCCCAGGGACAGGGGGCGGAAAAACTGTTTTTT
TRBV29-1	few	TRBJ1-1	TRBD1	CSVEGDRGKAFF	TGCAGCGTTGAGGGGGACAGAGGGAAAGCTTTCTTT
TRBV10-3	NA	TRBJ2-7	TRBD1	CAIGQDRGKTYEQYF	TGTGCCATCGGCCAGGACAGGGGCAAAACCTACGAGCAGTACTTC
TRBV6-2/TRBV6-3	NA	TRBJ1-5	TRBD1	CASSQLLGTENQPQHF	TGTGCCAGCAGTCAACTTCTCGGGACAGAGAATCAGCCCCAGCATTTT
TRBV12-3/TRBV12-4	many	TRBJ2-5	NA	CASSPPRGYQETQYF	TGTGCCAGCAGCCCCCCCCGGGGGTACCAAGAGACCCAGTACTTC
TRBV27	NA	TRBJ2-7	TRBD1	CASMPDRVSYEQYF	TGTGCCAGCATGCCGGACAGGGTATCCTACGAGCAGTACTTC
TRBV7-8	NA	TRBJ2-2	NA	CASSPRSSGIGELFF	TGTGCCAGCAGCCCCCGCTCTTCGGGAATCGGGGAGCTGTTTTTT
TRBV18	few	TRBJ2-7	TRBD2	CASSPIGTSGEQYF	TGTGCCAGCTCACCCATTGGGACTAGCGGCGAGCAGTACTTC
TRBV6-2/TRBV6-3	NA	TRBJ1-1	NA	CASSYPPNTEAFF	TGTGCCAGCAGTTACCCCCCGAACACTGAAGCTTTCTTT